These T cell receptor beta chains were read from a single sample in a study of shared clonotypes between healthy human individuals. Method: immunoSEQ multiplex PCR; TCRdb's copy keeps in-frame clones and lacks some. Of over a million clones in the sample, roughly 96% were seen once. The source material was naive CD4+ T cells sorted from blood. The receptor source for this set is a man aged 30 to 39 in good health. Each CDR3 is given with its conserved first and last residue.

v_gene	j_gene	CDR3aa
TRBV28	TRBJ2-5	CASSLPGGQETQYF
TRBV5-8	TRBJ2-1	CASSLDRYSGEQFF
TRBV6-1	TRBJ2-7	CASSAYSGRSSEQYF
TRBV5-6	TRBJ1-1	CASSLGPVADEAFF
TRBV28	TRBJ2-7	CASSSGTLSYEQYF
TRBV5-1	TRBJ1-4	CASSLMVGAEEKLFF
TRBV19	TRBJ2-6	CASSILVDLSSGANVLTF
TRBV5-4	TRBJ2-1	CASSFSGRAPEQFF
TRBV5-1	TRBJ2-7	CASSLEPSGRVSSYEQYF
TRBV28	TRBJ2-3	CASSFGYGRGTDTQYF
TRBV11-3	TRBJ1-1	CASSKTGMNTEAFF
TRBV5-6	TRBJ2-1	CASSLAGSEQFF
TRBV5-1	TRBJ2-6	CASSLVLAGSGANVLTF
TRBV5-5	TRBJ2-5	CASSLGNQETQYF